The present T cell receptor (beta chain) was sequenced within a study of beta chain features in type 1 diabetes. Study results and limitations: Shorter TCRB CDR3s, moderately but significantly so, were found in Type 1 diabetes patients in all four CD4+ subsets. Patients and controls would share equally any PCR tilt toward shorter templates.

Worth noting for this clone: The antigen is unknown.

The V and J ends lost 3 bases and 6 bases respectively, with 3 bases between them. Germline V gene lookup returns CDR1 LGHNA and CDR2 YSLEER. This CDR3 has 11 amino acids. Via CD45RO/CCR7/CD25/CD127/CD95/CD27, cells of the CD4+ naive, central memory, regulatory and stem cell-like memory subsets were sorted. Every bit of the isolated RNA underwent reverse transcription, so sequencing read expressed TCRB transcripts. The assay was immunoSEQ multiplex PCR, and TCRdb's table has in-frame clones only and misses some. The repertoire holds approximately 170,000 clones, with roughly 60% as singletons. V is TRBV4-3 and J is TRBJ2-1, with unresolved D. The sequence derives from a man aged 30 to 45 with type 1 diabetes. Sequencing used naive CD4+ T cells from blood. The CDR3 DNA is TGCGCCAGCAGCCATTTCAATGAGCAGTTCTTC. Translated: CASSHFNEQFF.